This T cell receptor (beta chain) was captured by sequencing in a study of T-cell memory formation after mild COVID-19 (dated by TCRdb to about 2021). In the study overall: Most TCR sequence clusters were specific to one of the two donors. In a couple of donors, T-cell clones that expanded and contracted after mild COVID-19 were followed by sequencing TCRalpha and TCRbeta repertoires longitudinally. Two young, previously healthy adult volunteers, one female and one male, were included in the cohort.

Per the germline V gene, SGDLS is the CDR1 and YYNGEE is the CDR2. V loses 0 bases, J loses 4 bases, and the germline ends lie 13 bases apart. Measured from the cysteine to the phenylalanine, the CDR3 is 15 residues long. Kept here is only the CDR3 DNA, which spans 45 bases and is read in frame from base 1. The sample holds one count of this clonotype. Its antigen has not been determined. Base quality data are lacking; no much larger clone is found one base away. A single read makes a weak case. Study-level results and caveats: Whether the second-wave clones peaking on day 37 were SARS-CoV-2 specific was not confirmed. Contracting CD4+ clones turned up mainly in the CM and EM memory subsets, whereas EMRA was where CD8+ clones were enriched. The study included only a couple of mild cases, and larger cohorts that include severe cases with pre-infection samples were judged to be necessary. Clones that contracted from day 15 to 85 showed balanced CD4/CD8 phenotypes, whereas a second wave of clones that expanded from day 15 to 37 leaned towards CD4+. Some responding clones were detected in pre-infection memory, which suggested that pre-existing cross-reactive memory T cells had joined the SARS-CoV-2 response.

TCRdb records Illumina NovaSeq 6000 as the sequencer. Using 5'RACE with constant-segment primers, TCRalpha and TCRbeta cDNA libraries were constructed, with sample barcodes and unique molecular identifiers added in the process. RNA was extracted from every sample with Trizol reagent. The libraries were amplified in two PCR steps, and the second step added a second sample barcode and Illumina TruSeq adapters. Sequencing of the libraries was done on an Illumina NovaSeq, producing 2 x 150 bp paired-end reads. In the paper's pipeline: Demultiplexing of reads and collapsing into UMI-guided consensus sequences were performed with migec v1.2.7. With mixcr v2.1.11, UMI consensuses were aligned to TRA and TRB V and J templates and assembled into clonotypes. Expanded or contracted clonotypes were those called significant by both edgeR and NoisET, with noise models trained on biological replicates. For edgeR calls, the cutoffs were a false discovery rate-adjusted p below 0.01 and a log2 fold-change threshold of 1. As an exploratory analysis of dynamics, max-normalized trajectories of the 1000 most abundant clonotypes were examined by PCA with hierarchical clustering. Separately sequenced CD4+ and CD8+ repertoires were used to assign a CD4 or CD8 phenotype to each responding clone. The raw public reads went through TCRdb reprocessing: fastp at Q25, MiXCR clone calling, in-frame beta chains kept. Here each entry gathers all rows of one CDR3 protein and keeps the most common genes and DNA. None of the V and J calls come from the authors' own analysis; TCRdb made them. This sample lists fewer than 400,000 distinct CDR3 sequences; around 13% were detected once. The ten largest clones take up over 20% of the sample.

PBMCs were isolated by Ficoll-Paque density gradient centrifugation. The chain couples TRBV9 to TRBJ1-1, with TRBD1 as a weak D call on 6 bases. Sequenced material: PBMCs or a T cell subset sorted from them (not recorded which). The TCR sequence derives from a man between 18 and 29 years old who had mild COVID-19 (a few samples of this study predate the infection). The sample titles of this study are shuffled in the database, so cell type and time point are left out; the donor was told from shared clones. The sequenced DNA is TGTGCCAGCAGCGTAGGGAGATCCAGGGGCACTGAAGCTTTCTTT. Its protein is CASSVGRSRGTEAFF.